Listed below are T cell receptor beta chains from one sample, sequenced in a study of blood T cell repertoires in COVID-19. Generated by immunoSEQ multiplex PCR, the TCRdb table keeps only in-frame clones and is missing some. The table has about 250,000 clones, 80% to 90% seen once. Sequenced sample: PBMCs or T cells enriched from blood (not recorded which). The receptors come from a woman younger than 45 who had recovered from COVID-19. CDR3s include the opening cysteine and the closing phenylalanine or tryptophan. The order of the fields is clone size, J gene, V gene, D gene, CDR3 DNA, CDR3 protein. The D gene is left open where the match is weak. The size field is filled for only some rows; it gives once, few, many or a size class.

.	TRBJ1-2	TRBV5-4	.	TGTGCCAGCATGCTTTCATTGACGGCGAGGGATGGCTACACCTTC	CASMLSLTARDGYTF
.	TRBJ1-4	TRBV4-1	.	TGCGCCAGCAGCCAAGATCGGGGTTTTAATGAAAAACTGTTTTTT	CASSQDRGFNEKLFF
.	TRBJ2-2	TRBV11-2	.	TGTGCCAGCAGCTCCCAGACAGGATCGAACACCGGGGAGCTGTTTTTT	CASSSQTGSNTGELFF
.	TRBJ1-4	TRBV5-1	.	TGCGCCAGCAGAAACCCTGGTAGTGAAAAACTGTTTTTT	CASRNPGSEKLFF
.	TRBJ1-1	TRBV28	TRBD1	TGTGCCAGCAGTTTAAACAGGGGGCGACCAGCTTTCTTT	CASSLNRGRPAFF
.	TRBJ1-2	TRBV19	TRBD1	TGTGCCACCGGGGACAGGGGATTCTATGGCTACACCTTC	CATGDRGFYGYTF
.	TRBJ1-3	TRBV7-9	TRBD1	TGTGCCAGCAGCCTACCGGGACAGTACTCTGGAAACACCATATATTTT	CASSLPGQYSGNTIYF
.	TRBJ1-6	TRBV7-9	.	TGTGCCAGCAGCTCCAGCGGGACACCTGGGGCCCTCCACTTT	CASSSSGTPGALHF
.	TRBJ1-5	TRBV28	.	TGTGCCAGCAGTTGGGCGGGACTTAATAGCAATCAGCCCCAGCATTTT	CASSWAGLNSNQPQHF
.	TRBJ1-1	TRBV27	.	TGTGCCAGCAGTTTATCCCCGCTATCGGGGAGGACTGAAGCTTTCTTT	CASSLSPLSGRTEAFF
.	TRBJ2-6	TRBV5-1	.	TGCGCCAGCAGCTTAGACGGACACTCTGGGGCCAACGTCCTGACTTTC	CASSLDGHSGANVLTF
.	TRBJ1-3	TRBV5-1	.	TGCGCCAGCAGCTTGGGGACAGTCTCTGGAAACACCATATATTTT	CASSLGTVSGNTIYF
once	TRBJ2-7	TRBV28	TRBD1	TGTGCCAGCAGATCTTATTCCGGACAGGGCGGCTTC	CASRSYSGQGGF
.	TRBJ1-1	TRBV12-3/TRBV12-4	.	TGTGCCAGCAGTTCTTACATGAACACTGAAGCTTTCTTT	CASSSYMNTEAFF
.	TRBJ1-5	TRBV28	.	TGTGCCAGCATTCCTGGGGGCGCGTATCACGGCAATCAGCCCCAGCATTTT	CASIPGGAYHGNQPQHF
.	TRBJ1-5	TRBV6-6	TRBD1	TGTGCCAGCAGTCGGGACAGGGAAAACCAGCCCCAGCATTTT	CASSRDRENQPQHF
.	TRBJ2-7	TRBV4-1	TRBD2	TGCGCCAGCAGCCTTAGCGGGGGTTCCTACGAGCAGTACTTC	CASSLSGGSYEQYF
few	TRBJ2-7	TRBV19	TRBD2	TGTGCCAGTAGTATTCTAGCGGGAGTGGTCTACGAGCAGTACTTC	CASSILAGVVYEQYF
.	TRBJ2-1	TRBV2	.	TGTGCCAGCAGTGGGGGGCTTTCGGCCACCAAGAGCTCCTACAATGAGCAGTTCTTC	CASSGGLSATKSSYNEQFF
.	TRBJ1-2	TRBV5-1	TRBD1	TGCGCCAGCGCCCGGGACAGGGGAGACTATGGCTACACCTTC	CASARDRGDYGYTF
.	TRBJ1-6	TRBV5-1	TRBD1	TGCGCCAGCAGCTCACCGGGACAGGGCGCACCCCTCCACTTT	CASSSPGQGAPLHF
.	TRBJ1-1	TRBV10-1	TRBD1	TGCGCCAGCAGTAATTACAGGGGACAGGCTTTCTTT	CASSNYRGQAFF
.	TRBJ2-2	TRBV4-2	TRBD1	TGTGCCAGCAGCCCCAACCCGGCAGGGGGCTCGAACACCGGGGAGCTGTTTTTT	CASSPNPAGGSNTGELFF
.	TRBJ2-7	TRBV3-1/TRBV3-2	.	TGTGCCAGCAGCCCTCGGGGACTTATCTACGAGCAGTACTTC	CASSPRGLIYEQYF
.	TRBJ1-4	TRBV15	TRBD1	TGTGCCACCAGCACCCAGCCATGGACAGGAAGAGAAAAACTGTTTTTT	CATSTQPWTGREKLFF
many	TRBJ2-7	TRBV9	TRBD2	TGTGCCAGCAGCGCGGGACTACTTACCTACGAGCAGTACTTC	CASSAGLLTYEQYF
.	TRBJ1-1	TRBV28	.	TGTGCCAGCAGTTACGAGGGAGGGGCAGCCATTGAAGCTTTCTTT	CASSYEGGAAIEAFF
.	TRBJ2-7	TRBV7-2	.	TGTGCCAGCAGCTCCGGTCCCTCCTACGAGCAGTACTTC	CASSSGPSYEQYF
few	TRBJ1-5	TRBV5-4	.	TGTGCCAGCAGCCAGGGGACACCTTATAGCAATCAGCCCCAGCATTTT	CASSQGTPYSNQPQHF
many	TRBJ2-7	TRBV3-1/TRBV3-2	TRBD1	TGTGCCAGCGGCAGGGGGCCCAACGAGCAGTACTTC	CASGRGPNEQYF
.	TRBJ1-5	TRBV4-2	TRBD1	TGTGCCAGCAGCCAAGGGGGACAGGGGGATCAGCCCCAGCATTTT	CASSQGGQGDQPQHF
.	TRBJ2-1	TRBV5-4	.	TGTGCCAGCAGCTTAAAAGGACAGTCCAATGAGCAGTTCTTC	CASSLKGQSNEQFF
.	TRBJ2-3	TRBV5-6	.	TGTGCCAGCAGGTCGGTCGTGGATACGCAGTATTTT	CASRSVVDTQYF
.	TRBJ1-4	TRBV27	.	TGTGCCAGCAGAGGAGGGATCACAACTAATGAAAAACTGTTTTTT	CASRGGITTNEKLFF
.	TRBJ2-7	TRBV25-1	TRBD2	TGTGCCAGCAGTGAACAACTAGCGGGGGCCGAGCAGTACTTC	CASSEQLAGAEQYF
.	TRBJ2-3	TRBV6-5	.	TGTGCCAGCAGCTTCCTCGGGTCTTACACAGATACGCAGTATTTT	CASSFLGSYTDTQYF
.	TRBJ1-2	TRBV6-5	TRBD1	TGTGCCAGCTCCCGACAGGGACTCCTCTATGGCTACACCTTC	CASSRQGLLYGYTF
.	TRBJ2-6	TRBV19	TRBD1	TGTGCCAGTACCAAGATGGCGCAGGGGGTACCTGGGGCCAACGTCCTGACTTTC	CASTKMAQGVPGANVLTF
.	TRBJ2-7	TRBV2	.	TGTGCCAGCAGTGAATTTCCCCCGACAATGTCCTACGAGCAGTACTTC	CASSEFPPTMSYEQYF
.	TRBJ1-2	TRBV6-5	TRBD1	TGTGCCAGCAGTTACTCGCACAGGGGAATGGGCTACACCTTC	CASSYSHRGMGYTF
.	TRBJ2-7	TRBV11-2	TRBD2	TGTGCCAGCAGCTTACCAACTAGCGGGGGAGCCTACGAGCAGTACTTC	CASSLPTSGGAYEQYF
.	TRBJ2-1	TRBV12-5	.	TGTGCTAGTGGTTTGGTCAGCCCTCGCCAGGGCGGTGAGCAGTTCTTC	CASGLVSPRQGGEQFF
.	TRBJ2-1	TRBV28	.	TGTGCCAGCAGTTTTTGGACAGCCTACAATGAGCAGTTCTTC	CASSFWTAYNEQFF
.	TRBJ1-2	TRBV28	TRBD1	TGTGCCAGCACCGACAGGGTCGGCTACACCTTC	CASTDRVGYTF
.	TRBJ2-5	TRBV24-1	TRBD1	TGTGCCACCAGTGATTCGGGACAGGAAGAGACCCAGTACTTC	CATSDSGQEETQYF
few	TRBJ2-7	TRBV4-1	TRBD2	TGCGCCAGCAGCCGGGGCCCTATCGTTCGTATAGCGGGCCCGACCTACGAGCAGTACTTC	CASSRGPIVRIAGPTYEQYF
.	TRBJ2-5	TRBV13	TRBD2	TGTGCCAGCACCCGGACTAGCGGTCAAGAGACCCAGTACTTC	CASTRTSGQETQYF
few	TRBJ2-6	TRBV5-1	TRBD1	TGCGCCAGCAGCAAGGGACAGGGGGCTGGGGCCAACGTCCTGACTTTC	CASSKGQGAGANVLTF